These 26 T cell receptor beta chains came from one sample sequenced in a study of human T cells and chemical hapten exposure. The time point was: patch test 2, 6 weeks after DPC sensitization. Treatment reported: therapeutic diphenylcyclopropenone sensitization with weekly scalp DPC. TCRdb ran MiXCR on the RACE reads and lists one entry per CDR3 protein. The data contain 65,000 to 95,000 distinct CDR3 sequences, approximately 7% of them seen just once; the ten biggest clones take up 1% to 1.5%. The specimen comprised whole blood, sampled in connection with sensitization to the hapten diphenylcyclopropenone (DPC). The receptors stem from a woman in her twenties or thirties with alopecia areata. Some clones in this sample may be carry-over from other donors' samples.

This clonotype was observed a handful of times. This chain links TRBV3-1 with TRBJ2-1; the match to TRBD1 covers 9 bases. J gave up 7 bases and V 3 bases, and 13 bases lay outside the gene matches. CDR3 size: 17 residues. Germline V gives CDR1 LGHDT, CDR2 YNNKEL (reference sequence). CDR3 bases: TGTGCCAGCAGCCATACCCCCGACGGGACAGGGAAAAATGAGCAGTTCTTC. Residues: CASSHTPDGTGKNEQFF.

About this clonotype: A read error may explain this, as a much larger clone is one base away. J is TRBJ1-3 and V is TRBV15; D not resolved. Germline lookup yields CDR1 LNHNV and CDR2 YYDKDF (reference sequence). The CDR3 totals 16 residues. V shed 2 bases and J shed 2 bases, with 13 bases lying between them. Here the CDR3 reads CATSRMRTRTGNTIYF. CDR3 nucleotide sequence: TGTGCCACCAGCAGAATGCGGACGAGAACTGGAAACACCATATATTTT.

J is TRBJ2-7 and V is TRBV20-1; 9 bases align to TRBD2. Trimming took 2 bases from V and 5 from J; bases not matched to a gene: 7. The CDR3 covers 14 residues. The germline V gene has CDR1 DFQATT and CDR2 SNEGSKA (reference sequence). For the CDR3, the DNA is TGCAGTGCTAGAAGGACAGCGGGGGGCGACGAGCAGTACTTC. Translation gives CSARRTAGGDEQYF.

The rearrangement links TRBV3-1 to TRBJ1-1; no reliable D call. This CDR3 spans 12 amino acids. Germline V gives CDR1 LGHDT, CDR2 YNNKEL (reference sequence). Trimming stripped 1 base from V and 8 bases from J, with 8 bases between. The CDR3 DNA sequence: TGTGCCAGCAGCCAAGGCTCAAACGAAGCTTTCTTT. Translating gives CASSQGSNEAFF.

In this sample, this clonotype turned up a few times. The chain combines TRBV11-2 with TRBJ2-7; 9 bases agree with TRBD1. This CDR3 has 13 amino acids. Germline CDR1 SGHAT, CDR2 FQNNGV. J gave up 7 bases and V 8 bases, and 9 bases lay outside the gene matches. The CDR3 loop is CASLVTGGEEQYF. CDR3 nucleotide sequence: TGTGCCAGCCTGGTCACAGGGGGCGAAGAGCAGTACTTC.

This clonotype was recorded many times. The genes are TRBV29-1 and TRBJ2-4; TRBD1 matches at 9 bases. CDR1 SQVTM and CDR2 ANQGSEA come from the germline V gene. The CDR3 runs to 14 residues. V was clipped by 3 bases and J by 4 bases; unmatched bases: 4. The CDR3 spells CSVEGTGLKNIQYF. The CDR3 DNA is TGCAGCGTTGAGGGGACAGGGTTGAAAAACATTCAGTACTTC. The complete variable domain, with remaining parts taken from reference TRBV29-1 and TRBJ2-4, reads SAVISQKPSRDICQRGTSLTIQCQVDSQVTMMFWYRQQPGQSLTLIATANQGSEATYESGFVIDKFPISRPNLTFSTLTVSNMSPEDSSIYLCSVEGTGLKNIQYFGAGTRLSVL.

This clonotype was seen repeatedly, ten times or more. The V and J genes are TRBV29-1 and TRBJ2-6; 9 nucleotides match TRBD1. This CDR3 region has 18 residues. CDR1 and CDR2 (germline): SQVTM, ANQGSEA. V trimming: 1 base; J trimming: 4 bases; junction bases outside the gene matches: 11. This CDR3 is CSVEGDREGRGGANVLTF. The CDR3 DNA reads as TGCAGCGTTGAAGGGGACAGGGAGGGACGCGGCGGGGCCAACGTCCTGACTTTC. Using reference TRBV29-1 and TRBJ2-6 for the parts outside the CDR3, the full variable domain is SAVISQKPSRDICQRGTSLTIQCQVDSQVTMMFWYRQQPGQSLTLIATANQGSEATYESGFVIDKFPISRPNLTFSTLTVSNMSPEDSSIYLCSVEGDREGRGGANVLTFGAGSRLTVL.

With respect to this clonotype: A clone one base away is much larger, so this may be a read error. The chain uses TRBV20-1 and TRBJ2-7; D gene uncertain. The CDR3 runs 15 residues. V lost 1 base to trimming and J lost 4 bases, with 17 bases between them. The germline V gene encodes CDR1 DFQATT and CDR2 SNEGSKA (reference sequence). CDR3 sequence (DNA): TGCAGTGCTAGAGGGTCGCACATGCTCGCGTACGAGCAGTACTTC. It codes for CSARGSHMLAYEQYF.

This clonotype was recorded at least ten times. The chain has TRBV20-1 and TRBJ2-3, with 13 nucleotides matching TRBD2. Trimming took 3 bases from V and 2 from J; bases not matched to a gene: 5. From germline, CDR1 is DFQATT and CDR2 SNEGSKA (reference sequence). This CDR3 is 16 amino acids long. The CDR3 nucleotides read TGCAGTGCTAGCCCCGGGACTAGCGGGAACACAGATACGCAGTATTTT. It translates to CSASPGTSGNTDTQYF.

Comments on this clonotype: This may be a read error, as it is one base from a much larger clone. The chain combines TRBV20-1 with TRBJ1-4; perhaps TRBD1 as D (5 bases). V lost 7 bases and J lost 8, with 17 bases in between. Germline V gene lookup returns CDR1 DFQATT and CDR2 SNEGSKA (reference sequence). There are 13 residues in the CDR3. For the CDR3, the DNA is TGCAGTGACTTGGCCCAGGGCGGGGAAAAACTGTTTTTT. Its translation is CSDLAQGGEKLFF.

This clonotype was observed at least ten times. The chain combines TRBV6-6 with TRBJ1-1; TRBD1 is a possible D gene (5 bases). Trimming took 5 bases from V and 7 from J, leaving 8 bases between them. Germline lookup yields CDR1 MNHNY and CDR2 SVGAGI (reference sequence). CDR3 length equals 11 residues. For the CDR3, the DNA is TGTGCCAGCAGTGGGCAGGGTGAAGCTTTCTTT. Residues: CASSGQGEAFF.

Many counts were recorded for this clonotype. The chain links TRBV7-8 to TRBJ2-5, with D uncertain. The CDR3 sequence is 16 residues long. Germline CDR1 reads SGHVS; CDR2 reads FQNEAQ. The V end lost 5 bases, the J end lost 1 base, and 17 bases lay between the germline ends. CDR3 sequence reads: CASSPTPLRSQETQYF. The CDR3 coding sequence is TGTGCCAGCAGCCCAACCCCCCTTCGGTCCCAAGAGACCCAGTACTTC.

This clonotype was counted ten times or more. The rearrangement uses TRBV7-6 and TRBJ2-7, with D possibly being TRBD1 or TRBD2 (5 bases each). The germline CDR1 and CDR2 sequences are SGHVS and FNYEAQ. V was trimmed by 5 bases and J by 0 bases, leaving 26 bases between them. The CDR3 consists of 19 residues. The CDR3 DNA reads TGTGCCAGCAGCCCTGGCCCGGGCTCCCTATTTGGGGGCTCCTACGAGCAGTACTTC. It yields the protein CASSPGPGSLFGGSYEQYF.

This clonotype was observed at least ten times. This rearrangement joins TRBV25-1 to TRBJ2-3; a weak D match, TRBD2 (5 bases). The germline V and J ends were trimmed by 3 bases and 2 bases, with 9 bases remaining between them. Germline lookup yields CDR1 MGHDK and CDR2 SYGVNS. The CDR3 is 14 amino acids. DNA of the CDR3: TGTGCCAGCAGTGAGAGCGGTCCCACAGATACGCAGTATTTT. This codes for CASSESGPTDTQYF.

This clonotype turned up a few times. The gene calls are TRBV3-1 and TRBJ1-1; no definite D call. Germline CDR1 and CDR2: LGHDT and YNNKEL (reference sequence). The CDR3 has 14 amino acids. V dropped 2 bases and J dropped 3 bases, with 10 bases sitting between them. This CDR3 is CASSQNMGYTEAFF. Written as DNA, the CDR3 is TGTGCCAGCAGCCAAAATATGGGATACACTGAAGCTTTCTTT.

This clonotype was observed a few times. V and J are TRBV29-1 and TRBJ2-5; D call uncertain. Between the trimmed V and J ends, which lost 7 bases and 1 base, there was a span of 10 bases. The CDR3 consists of 12 residues. The V gene's germline CDR1 is SQVTM and CDR2 ANQGSEA. CDR3 loop: CSAMGPQETQYF. The CDR3 DNA sequence: TGCAGCGCTATGGGCCCCCAAGAGACCCAGTACTTC.

At least ten counts were recorded for this clonotype. The rearrangement links TRBV14 to TRBJ1-6; a possible D gene is TRBD1 (5 bases). This CDR3 comprises 15 residues. V was trimmed by 1 base and J by 8 bases, leaving 12 bases between them. The germline V gene has CDR1 SGHDN and CDR2 FVKESK. The CDR3 spells CASSQGIGADSPLHF. As DNA, the CDR3 is TGTGCCAGCAGCCAAGGAATAGGGGCAGATTCACCCCTCCACTTT.

This clonotype was counted at least ten times. The chain carries TRBV10-3 and TRBJ1-6; D unclear. The V end was cut by 2 bases, the J end by 5 bases, with 13 bases between. Germline V gives CDR1 ENHRY, CDR2 SYGVKD. The CDR3 loop spans 16 amino acids. The CDR3 region is CAISERQRFDNSPLHF. CDR3 nucleotide sequence: TGTGCCATCAGTGAGAGGCAGCGGTTTGATAATTCACCCCTCCACTTT.

This clonotype appeared a few times. The chain combines TRBV19 with TRBJ2-3; the D is unclear. Germline V gene sequence: CDR1 LNHDA, CDR2 SQIVND (reference sequence). The CDR3 spans 13 residues. V was clipped by 5 bases and J by 0 bases, with 6 bases between them. In nucleotides, the CDR3 is TGTGCCAGTAGTGATCCTAGCACAGATACGCAGTATTTT. The encoded protein is CASSDPSTDTQYF.

This clonotype was counted ten times or more. This chain uses TRBV7-8 with TRBJ1-6; D is possibly TRBD1 (6 bases). The CDR3 runs 14 residues. Germline CDR1 SGHVS, CDR2 FQNEAQ. V lost 5 bases, J lost 6 bases, and 11 bases lay in between. DNA for the CDR3: TGTGCCAGCAGCGCCGGACAGTCTAATTCACCCCTCCACTTT. Encoded protein: CASSAGQSNSPLHF.

This clonotype was detected many times. V gene TRBV6-2 or TRBV6-3 combines with J gene TRBJ1-1, with a tentative D call TRBD1 (5 bases). Trimming pared 5 bases from V and 6 bases from J, leaving 10 bases between. The CDR3 consists of 12 residues. Germline lookup yields CDR1 MNHEY and CDR2 SVGEGT. CDR3 sequence: CASSRRQPEAFF. In DNA, the CDR3 is TGTGCCAGCAGTCGCCGACAGCCTGAAGCTTTCTTT.

This clonotype has a count of ten or more. The rearrangement uses TRBV3-1 and TRBJ1-2, with D perhaps matching TRBD1 (5 bases). This CDR3 has 17 residues. Trimming took off 4 bases at V and 3 bases at J, with 21 bases between the two ends. CDR1 and CDR2 (germline): LGHDT, YNNKEL (reference sequence). The CDR3 DNA reads as TGTGCCAGCAGCCGAAAAATTGGACATGTGAAGGACTATGGCTACACCTTC. Protein product: CASSRKIGHVKDYGYTF.

This clonotype has a count of ten or more. This chain joins TRBV7-9 and TRBJ2-7; D is perhaps TRBD1 (6 bases). The CDR3 is 16 amino acids. Germline V CDR1 and CDR2: SEHNR, FQNEAQ (reference sequence). With 4 bases removed from V and 1 base from J, the gap between germline ends came to 17 bases. The CDR3 loop is CASSSYGTKDSYEQYF. Written as DNA, the CDR3 is TGTGCCAGCAGCTCGTACGGGACAAAAGATTCCTACGAGCAGTACTTC.

This clonotype came up many times. This rearrangement joins TRBV11-2 to TRBJ2-3; TRBD1 agrees at 7 bases. V shed 4 bases, J shed 10 bases, and the junction held 8 bases outside the gene matches. CDR1 is SGHAT and CDR2 is FQNNGV in the germline V gene. The CDR3 length is 13 residues. Here the CDR3 reads CASSSDRDSAQYF. DNA for the CDR3: TGTGCCAGCAGCTCCGATCGGGACAGTGCGCAGTATTTT.

The chain couples TRBV30 to TRBJ2-1, with 10 bases lining up with TRBD2. CDR3 length equals 15 residues. V trimming: 4 bases; J trimming: 4 bases; junction bases outside the gene matches: 7. The V gene's germline CDR1 is GTSNPN and CDR2 SVGIG (reference sequence). This chain's CDR3 is CAWTSGGTMYNEQFF. CDR3 in DNA: TGTGCCTGGACTAGCGGGGGAACAATGTACAATGAGCAGTTCTTC.

This clonotype occurred a few times. The CDR3 DNA is TGTGCCAGCAGTTACGGGGGATCCTATGGCTACACCTTC. It codes for CASSYGGSYGYTF. The chain uses TRBV6-5 and TRBJ1-2, with D perhaps TRBD1 (5 bases). The CDR3 is made up of 13 amino acids. Per germline, CDR1 MNHEY and CDR2 SVGAGI. V was shortened by 2 bases and J by 4 bases, with 8 bases between the two germline ends.